This T cell receptor beta chain appears in the sequencing data of a study of shared clonotypes between healthy human individuals. Looking at the study overall: Per-donor plates numbered three CD4 naive, three CD4 memory, two CD8 naive and one CD8 memory. Study-wide findings and caveats: Between a handful of donors, naive CD4 clonotypes were shared at a level of roughly 5.5%.

Donation came from healthy HIV-negative adults that had no recent acute infections or vaccinations. Every one of the donors was a Caucasian adult that lived in Nashville, Tennessee. There are 17 residues in the CDR3. V lost 7 bases, J lost 3 bases, and 25 bases lay in between. The V gene's germline CDR1 is WNHNN and CDR2 SYGVQD (reference sequence). Points on this clone: Antigen: not known.

Libraries were prepared by immunoSEQ multiplex PCR; TCRdb keeps only in-frame clonotypes and omits some of them. The sample includes around 1,000,000 clones, 60% to 85% of them seen just once. V and J are TRBV10-1 and TRBJ2-7; either TRBD1 or TRBD2 may fit D (6 bases each). This TCR came from a man younger than 35 in good health. Some clones in this sample may be carry-over from other donors' samples. Sequenced input: memory CD4+ T cells from PBMCs. The subset is: CD45RA-negative fraction. CDR3 in amino acids: CASTVHSSRRGHYEQYF. The CDR3 DNA follows: TGCGCCAGCACCGTTCATAGTTCCAGGAGGGGACACTACGAGCAGTACTTC.